Described below is a single TCR beta chain sequence and its context. Its antigen is not known. Sequencing relied on a cDNA template that was reverse transcribed from extracted RNA. Clones were sequenced by immunoSEQ multiplex PCR, and TCRdb holds only the in-frame ones, with some missing. The sample has 140,000 or so clones; more than 55% are singletons. The entry originates in a study of CD8+ T cells in alopecia areata. Between the trimmed V and J ends, which lost 5 bases and 0 bases, there was a span of 12 bases. Germline V gene data show CDR1 as SGHTA and CDR2 as FQGTGA. The CDR3 spans 15 residues. PBMCs yielded sorted CD4+ and CD8+ T cells. General study results and limits: Alopecia totalis/universalis scalp especially showed more expanded CD8+ clones than normal scalp. Tissue-resident alphabeta T cells belonging to normal skin likewise get sequenced within scalp specimens.

The chain is built from TRBV7-3 and TRBJ2-3; a weak D match, TRBD2 (6 bases). The TCR originated in a human donor in good health. The source material was CD8+ T cells sorted from blood. CDR3 DNA sequence: TGTGCCAGCAGCCCCGTCGCGGGGAGCACAGATACGCAGTATTTT. Translated: CASSPVAGSTDTQYF.